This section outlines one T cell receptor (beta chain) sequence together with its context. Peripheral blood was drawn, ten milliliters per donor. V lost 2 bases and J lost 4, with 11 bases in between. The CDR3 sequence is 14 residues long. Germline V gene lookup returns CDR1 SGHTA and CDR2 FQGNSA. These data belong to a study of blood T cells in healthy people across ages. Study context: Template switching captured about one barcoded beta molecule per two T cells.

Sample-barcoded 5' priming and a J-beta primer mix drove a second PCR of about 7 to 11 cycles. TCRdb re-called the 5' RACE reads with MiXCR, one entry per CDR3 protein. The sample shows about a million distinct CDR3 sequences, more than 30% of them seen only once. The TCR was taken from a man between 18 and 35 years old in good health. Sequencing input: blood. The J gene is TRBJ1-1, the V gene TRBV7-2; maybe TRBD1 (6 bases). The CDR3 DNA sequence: TGTGCCAGCAGCTTACTTGACAGGAGCACTGAAGCTTTCTTT. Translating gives CASSLLDRSTEAFF.